The rows below give T cell receptor beta chains drawn from one sample of a study of cytomegalovirus exposure and HLA in healthy donors. The table came from immunoSEQ multiplex PCR; TCRdb's copy has only in-frame clones and leaves some out. The table has 120,000 or so clones, 75% to 85% seen once; the top ten hold more than 8%. Sequencing was carried out using PBMCs. These receptors came from a female donor in good health and CMV-seropositive. Both conserved end residues are part of each CDR3. The D gene is left open where the match is weak. For some rows the clone size is stated as once, few or many, or as a class when expanded; others skip it.

d_call: TRBD1
j_call: TRBJ2-1
v_call: TRBV30
clone_size: NA
cdr3_aa: CAWSLHGTGTFF
cdr3_nt: TGTGCCTGGAGTCTCCATGGGACAGGTACATTCTTC

d_call: TRBD2
j_call: TRBJ2-3
v_call: TRBV6-5
clone_size: NA
cdr3_aa: CASGGGAGTDTQYF
cdr3_nt: TGTGCCAGTGGCGGGGGGGCCGGCACAGATACGCAGTATTTT

d_call: TRBD2
j_call: TRBJ2-2
v_call: TRBV11-2
clone_size: NA
cdr3_aa: CASMGTSGDLRITGELFF
cdr3_nt: TGTGCCAGTATGGGGACTAGCGGGGACCTCAGAATAACCGGGGAGCTGTTTTTT

d_call: TRBD1
j_call: TRBJ2-5
v_call: TRBV30
clone_size: NA
cdr3_aa: CASLDRAGAQETQYF
cdr3_nt: TGTGCCTCCCTGGACAGGGCTGGGGCCCAAGAGACCCAGTACTTC

d_call: NA
j_call: TRBJ2-1
v_call: TRBV6-5
clone_size: few
cdr3_aa: CASSYSFGVNEQFF
cdr3_nt: TGTGCCAGCAGTTACTCGTTCGGGGTCAATGAGCAGTTCTTC

d_call: NA
j_call: TRBJ1-2
v_call: TRBV7-9
clone_size: NA
cdr3_aa: CASSQPKGGLANYGYTF
cdr3_nt: TGTGCCAGCAGCCAACCAAAGGGAGGACTAGCTAACTATGGCTACACCTTC

d_call: TRBD1
j_call: TRBJ1-1
v_call: TRBV19
clone_size: few
cdr3_aa: CASSIDRSPDRAGTEAFF
cdr3_nt: TGTGCCAGTAGTATAGACCGATCCCCAGACAGGGCGGGCACTGAAGCTTTCTTT

d_call: NA
j_call: TRBJ2-2
v_call: TRBV4-1
clone_size: NA
cdr3_aa: CASSQGYGGIGELFF
cdr3_nt: TGCGCCAGCAGCCAAGGTTACGGAGGCATCGGGGAGCTGTTTTTT

d_call: TRBD1
j_call: TRBJ2-5
v_call: TRBV6-5
clone_size: NA
cdr3_aa: CASSYTGTGQETQYF
cdr3_nt: TGTGCCAGCAGTTACACGGGGACAGGTCAAGAGACCCAGTACTTC

d_call: TRBD1
j_call: TRBJ1-1
v_call: TRBV7-9
clone_size: few
cdr3_aa: CASSSNRGLNTEAFF
cdr3_nt: TGTGCCAGCAGCTCAAACAGGGGATTGAACACTGAAGCTTTCTTT

d_call: TRBD1
j_call: TRBJ2-4
v_call: TRBV4-1
clone_size: NA
cdr3_aa: CASSQDPGQGGIQYF
cdr3_nt: TGCGCCAGCAGCCAAGATCCAGGACAGGGGGGCATTCAGTACTTC

d_call: NA
j_call: TRBJ1-6
v_call: TRBV2
clone_size: few
cdr3_aa: CASSELTRQPRLHF
cdr3_nt: TGTGCCAGCAGTGAACTCACCAGACAGCCACGGCTGCACTTT

d_call: TRBD1
j_call: TRBJ2-3
v_call: TRBV28
clone_size: NA
cdr3_aa: CASSGGGRQGADTQYF
cdr3_nt: TGTGCCAGCAGTGGGGGGGGAAGACAGGGGGCAGATACGCAGTATTTT

d_call: TRBD2
j_call: TRBJ2-3
v_call: TRBV7-2
clone_size: NA
cdr3_aa: CASSLVAGENTDTQYF
cdr3_nt: TGTGCCAGCAGCCTGGTAGCGGGGGAGAACACAGATACGCAGTATTTT

d_call: NA
j_call: TRBJ1-2
v_call: TRBV6-5
clone_size: NA
cdr3_aa: CASSYFTGPNYGYTF
cdr3_nt: TGTGCCAGCAGTTACTTCACAGGGCCTAACTATGGCTACACCTTC

d_call: TRBD2
j_call: TRBJ2-1
v_call: TRBV7-2
clone_size: NA
cdr3_aa: CASSVASGDYNEQFF
cdr3_nt: TGTGCCAGCAGCGTAGCAAGCGGGGACTACAATGAGCAGTTCTTC

d_call: NA
j_call: TRBJ1-1
v_call: TRBV5-1
clone_size: NA
cdr3_aa: CASSPRTDLNTEAFF
cdr3_nt: TGCGCCAGCAGCCCTAGGACAGATTTGAACACTGAAGCTTTCTTT

d_call: NA
j_call: TRBJ1-1
v_call: TRBV19
clone_size: NA
cdr3_aa: CASSIRKNTEAFF
cdr3_nt: TGTGCCAGTAGTATCCGTAAGAACACTGAAGCTTTCTTT

d_call: NA
j_call: TRBJ1-6
v_call: TRBV18
clone_size: NA
cdr3_aa: CASSPSPGTYNSPLHF
cdr3_nt: TGTGCCAGCTCACCATCGCCAGGGACCTATAATTCACCCCTCCACTTT

d_call: TRBD1
j_call: TRBJ2-1
v_call: TRBV11-3
clone_size: NA
cdr3_aa: CASSSGQGANRDEQFF
cdr3_nt: TGTGCCAGCAGTTCGGGACAGGGGGCTAATAGGGATGAGCAGTTCTTC

d_call: TRBD2
j_call: TRBJ2-7
v_call: TRBV29-1
clone_size: NA
cdr3_aa: CSVEATTSASYEQYF
cdr3_nt: TGCAGCGTTGAAGCTACTACTAGCGCTTCCTACGAGCAGTACTTC

d_call: NA
j_call: TRBJ1-2
v_call: TRBV30
clone_size: NA
cdr3_aa: CAWTRTADLNYGYTF
cdr3_nt: TGTGCCTGGACTAGGACAGCGGACCTTAACTATGGCTACACCTTC

d_call: TRBD2
j_call: TRBJ2-1
v_call: TRBV5-6
clone_size: NA
cdr3_aa: CASSLGLAGVSYNEQFF
cdr3_nt: TGTGCCAGCAGCTTAGGACTAGCGGGGGTATCGTACAATGAGCAGTTCTTC

d_call: NA
j_call: TRBJ1-6
v_call: TRBV5-1
clone_size: NA
cdr3_aa: CASSLILTDQGSPLHF
cdr3_nt: TGCGCCAGCAGCTTGATTTTGACGGATCAGGGATCACCCCTCCACTTT

d_call: TRBD1
j_call: TRBJ1-5
v_call: TRBV15
clone_size: once
cdr3_aa: CATSRVDRGGQPQHF
cdr3_nt: TGTGCCACCAGCAGAGTAGACAGGGGGGGACAGCCCCAGCATTTT

d_call: TRBD1
j_call: TRBJ1-3
v_call: TRBV28
clone_size: NA
cdr3_aa: CASSTGGSGNTIYF
cdr3_nt: TGTGCCAGCAGCACAGGGGGATCCGGAAACACCATATATTTT

d_call: NA
j_call: TRBJ2-7
v_call: TRBV29-1
clone_size: NA
cdr3_aa: CSVGHTSYEQYF
cdr3_nt: TGCAGCGTTGGGCACACCTCCTACGAGCAGTACTTC

d_call: TRBD1
j_call: TRBJ1-5
v_call: TRBV28
clone_size: NA
cdr3_aa: CASGPRRDRVSDQPQHF
cdr3_nt: TGTGCCAGCGGACCCCGGAGGGACAGGGTTTCCGATCAGCCCCAGCATTTT

d_call: NA
j_call: TRBJ1-1
v_call: TRBV7-9
clone_size: NA
cdr3_aa: CASSLDRAFF
cdr3_nt: TGTGCCAGCAGCTTAGATCGCGCCTTCTTT

d_call: NA
j_call: TRBJ2-7
v_call: TRBV11-2
clone_size: NA
cdr3_aa: CASSLGHKSYEQYF
cdr3_nt: TGTGCCAGCAGCTTGGGACACAAATCCTACGAGCAGTACTTC

d_call: NA
j_call: TRBJ1-5
v_call: TRBV7-8
clone_size: NA
cdr3_aa: CASSLVRGDGEHF
cdr3_nt: TGTGCCAGCAGCTTAGTACGGGGTGATGGGGAGCATTTT

d_call: TRBD2
j_call: TRBJ2-1
v_call: TRBV6-1
clone_size: NA
cdr3_aa: CASSLLAGAHNEQFF
cdr3_nt: TGTGCCAGCAGCTTACTAGCGGGGGCCCACAATGAGCAGTTCTTC

d_call: TRBD1
j_call: TRBJ1-2
v_call: TRBV7-2
clone_size: NA
cdr3_aa: CASSLEKGAYGYTF
cdr3_nt: TGTGCCAGCAGCTTAGAGAAGGGGGCCTACGGCTACACCTTC

d_call: NA
j_call: TRBJ2-1
v_call: TRBV7-9
clone_size: NA
cdr3_aa: CASSHQEHQFF
cdr3_nt: TGTGCCAGCAGCCACCAGGAACACCAGTTCTTC

d_call: TRBD2
j_call: TRBJ2-3
v_call: TRBV7-2
clone_size: NA
cdr3_aa: CASSLGLAGGRDTQYF
cdr3_nt: TGTGCCAGCAGCTTAGGACTAGCGGGGGGACGAGATACGCAGTATTTT

d_call: NA
j_call: TRBJ2-3
v_call: TRBV19
clone_size: NA
cdr3_aa: CASVQGMGTDTQYF
cdr3_nt: TGTGCCAGTGTACAGGGAATGGGCACAGATACGCAGTATTTT

d_call: TRBD1
j_call: TRBJ2-7
v_call: TRBV30
clone_size: NA
cdr3_aa: CASGQYYEQYF
cdr3_nt: TGTGCCTCGGGACAGTACTACGAGCAGTACTTC

d_call: TRBD2
j_call: TRBJ2-1
v_call: TRBV7-2
clone_size: NA
cdr3_aa: CASSRTSGGPEQFF
cdr3_nt: TGTGCCAGCAGCCGGACTAGCGGGGGGCCTGAGCAGTTCTTC

d_call: TRBD2
j_call: TRBJ2-5
v_call: TRBV6-6
clone_size: once
cdr3_aa: CASSYYSGGQETQYF
cdr3_nt: TGTGCCAGCAGTTACTATAGCGGGGGCCAAGAGACCCAGTACTTC

d_call: NA
j_call: TRBJ1-6
v_call: TRBV30
clone_size: once
cdr3_aa: CAWSIQNRVPLHF
cdr3_nt: TGTGCCTGGAGTATTCAAAACAGGGTCCCCCTCCACTTT

d_call: NA
j_call: TRBJ1-3
v_call: TRBV6-1
clone_size: few
cdr3_aa: CASSELLGGDGSSGNTIYF
cdr3_nt: TGTGCCAGCAGTGAATTATTAGGAGGGGACGGGAGCTCTGGAAACACCATATATTTT

d_call: TRBD2
j_call: TRBJ2-1
v_call: TRBV5-4
clone_size: NA
cdr3_aa: CASSSGLAGGRPYNEQFF
cdr3_nt: TGTGCCAGCAGCTCCGGACTAGCGGGGGGGCGACCCTACAATGAGCAGTTCTTC

d_call: NA
j_call: TRBJ2-2
v_call: TRBV30
clone_size: NA
cdr3_aa: CAWSTLGAGTGELFF
cdr3_nt: TGTGCCTGGAGTACGCTTGGGGCGGGAACCGGGGAGCTGTTTTTT

d_call: TRBD1
j_call: TRBJ2-7
v_call: TRBV6-1
clone_size: NA
cdr3_aa: CASREARQGAKEQYF
cdr3_nt: TGTGCCAGCAGGGAAGCTAGACAGGGGGCGAAAGAGCAGTACTTC

d_call: TRBD1
j_call: TRBJ1-4
v_call: TRBV7-9
clone_size: NA
cdr3_aa: CASSRDRISTNEKLFF
cdr3_nt: TGTGCCAGCAGCCGGGACAGAATCTCGACTAATGAAAAACTGTTTTTT

d_call: NA
j_call: TRBJ2-7
v_call: TRBV10-2
clone_size: many
cdr3_aa: CASSTSYEQYF
cdr3_nt: TGCGCCAGCAGTACATCCTACGAGCAGTACTTC

d_call: NA
j_call: TRBJ2-3
v_call: TRBV20-1
clone_size: NA
cdr3_aa: CSASRTDTQYF
cdr3_nt: TGCAGTGCTAGCAGGACAGATACGCAGTATTTT

d_call: NA
j_call: TRBJ2-5
v_call: TRBV27
clone_size: NA
cdr3_aa: CASSSQTGTGVETQYF
cdr3_nt: TGTGCCAGCAGTTCTCAGACCGGGACTGGGGTAGAGACCCAGTACTTC

d_call: TRBD1
j_call: TRBJ2-7
v_call: TRBV27
clone_size: NA
cdr3_aa: CASRTGPLYEQYF
cdr3_nt: TGTGCCAGCCGGACAGGACCTCTCTACGAGCAGTACTTC

d_call: NA
j_call: TRBJ1-3
v_call: TRBV4-2
clone_size: NA
cdr3_aa: CASSQESFGLGNTIYF
cdr3_nt: TGTGCCAGCAGCCAAGAATCGTTCGGACTCGGAAACACCATATATTTT

d_call: NA
j_call: TRBJ1-1
v_call: TRBV7-9
clone_size: NA
cdr3_aa: CASSASGAPAFF
cdr3_nt: TGTGCCAGCAGCGCTTCTGGGGCTCCTGCTTTCTTT

d_call: TRBD2
j_call: TRBJ2-5
v_call: TRBV5-1
clone_size: NA
cdr3_aa: CASSAGTSGGQETQHF
cdr3_nt: TGCGCCAGCAGCGCCGGGACTAGCGGGGGGCAAGAGACCCAGCACTTC